One and the same sample provided the 27 T cell receptor beta chains below, sequenced in a study of blood T cell repertoires in COVID-19. The table came from immunoSEQ multiplex PCR; TCRdb's copy has only in-frame clones and leaves some out. The table has over 200,000 clones, around 88% seen once. The material sequenced was peripheral blood. The receptors were sampled from a man between 18 and 29 years old with active or convalescent COVID-19.

This sequence joins TRBV24-1 and TRBJ2-3, with D unclear. Deletions cut 4 bases from V and 6 bases from J, with 13 bases between. Germline V gene sequence: CDR1 KGHDR, CDR2 SFDVKD. The CDR3 consists of 14 residues. The CDR3 nucleotides read TGTGCCACCAGTGACAGGAACAGTCTGGATACGCAGTATTTT. Protein: CATSDRNSLDTQYF.

This chain joins TRBV15 and TRBJ2-7, with 7 bases matching TRBD2. V was pared by 5 bases and J by 2 bases, with 3 bases of the junction left unmatched. This CDR3 region has 13 residues. CDR1 LNHNV and CDR2 YYDKDF come from the germline V gene (reference sequence). CDR3 sequence reads: CATSRGLAYEQYF. CDR3 DNA sequence: TGTGCCACCAGCCGAGGACTAGCCTACGAGCAGTACTTC.

This clone was picked up one time. The V gene is TRBV19, the J gene TRBJ1-2; 8 nucleotides align to TRBD1. With V trimmed by 4 bases and J by 3 bases, 7 bases remained unmatched. The CDR3 has 15 residues. In germline, CDR1 is LNHDA, CDR2 SQIVND (reference sequence). This chain's CDR3 is CASSKLDRGYYGYTF. The CDR3, as DNA: TGTGCCAGTAGTAAACTCGACAGGGGATACTATGGCTACACCTTC.

For the CDR3, the DNA is TGCGCCAGCAGCACCTTAGCGGGAGGGCTCTCCGGGGAGCTGTTTTTT. It codes for CASSTLAGGLSGELFF. The chain combines TRBV5-1 with TRBJ2-2, with 11 bases matching TRBD2. CDR1 is SGHRS and CDR2 is YFSETQ in the germline V gene. CDR3 length: 16 amino acids. Unmatched junction bases numbered 8, after V lost 4 bases and J lost 6 bases.

The chain combines TRBV10-1 with TRBJ2-5, with 11 bases identical to TRBD1. Per germline, CDR1 WNHNN and CDR2 SYGVQD (reference sequence). The trim removed 6 bases at V and 7 bases at J, leaving 4 bases unmatched. This CDR3 has 13 amino acids. This CDR3 is CASSPGQGGTQYF. DNA for the CDR3: TGCGCCAGCAGCCCGGGACAGGGGGGGACCCAGTACTTC.

The chain links TRBV6-5 to TRBJ1-1; possibly TRBD1 for D (6 bases). In germline, CDR1 is MNHEY, CDR2 SVGAGI. The CDR3 contains 12 residues. V was cut by 10 bases and J by 0 bases, with 9 bases left in between. CDR3 nucleotide sequence: TGTGCCACTGGACAGATGAACACTGAAGCTTTCTTT. Amino acids: CATGQMNTEAFF.

This sequence joins TRBV19 and TRBJ2-7, with 9 positions matching TRBD2. Germline values: CDR1 LNHDA, CDR2 SQIVND (reference sequence). The CDR3 has 15 residues. V dropped 5 bases and J dropped 3; count of bases not matched to a gene: 8. Written as DNA, the CDR3 is TGTGCCAGTAGTTTGTTAGCGGGAGCCAGCTACGAGCAGTACTTC. Translated, it gives CASSLLAGASYEQYF.

The rearrangement links TRBV6-5 to TRBJ2-1; the D gene is possibly TRBD2 (6 bases). The CDR3 has 15 residues. Germline V gene sequence: CDR1 MNHEY, CDR2 SVGAGI. The ends were cut back, 4 bases at V and 4 bases at J, with 14 bases in the middle. CDR3 sequence: CASSSGSGGYNEQFF. The CDR3 DNA sequence: TGTGCCAGCAGTTCAGGCTCCGGAGGGTACAATGAGCAGTTCTTC.

The V call is TRBV30, the J call TRBJ1-1, with TRBD1 matching over 7 bases. The V gene end was trimmed by 4 bases and the J gene end by 3 bases; junction bases not matched to a gene: 14. Germline CDR1 is GTSNPN and CDR2 is SVGIG (reference sequence). The CDR3 is made up of 16 amino acids. The CDR3 sequence: CAWTPRRGPRDTEAFF. The CDR3, as DNA: TGTGCCTGGACCCCTCGTAGGGGGCCAAGAGACACTGAAGCTTTCTTT.

The CDR3 nucleotides are TGTGCCAGCAGATTGCGGGCTACCAATGAGCAGTTCTTC. This gives the protein CASRLRATNEQFF. The rearrangement uses TRBV27 and TRBJ2-1, with D perhaps TRBD2 (5 bases). CDR3 length equals 13 residues. Trimming stripped 6 bases from V and 6 bases from J, with 12 bases between. Germline CDR1 is MNHEY and CDR2 is SMNVEV (reference sequence).

The chain links TRBV5-1 to TRBJ1-1, with a weak D call TRBD1 (5 bases). The CDR3 extends over 14 amino acids. From germline, CDR1 is SGHRS and CDR2 YFSETQ. V shed 4 bases and J shed 5 bases, with 15 bases lying between them. CDR3 in amino acids: CASSPGGSGTEAFF. The CDR3 DNA follows: TGCGCCAGCAGCCCCGGGGGGTCTGGTACTGAAGCTTTCTTT. Looking up the rest from reference TRBV5-1 and TRBJ1-1 gives the full variable domain: KAGVTQTPRYLIKTRGQQVTLSCSPISGHRSVSWYQQTPGQGLQFLFEYFSETQRNKGNFPGRFSGRQFSNSRSEMNVSTLELGDSALYLCASSPGGSGTEAFFGQGTRLTVV.

This chain uses TRBV5-1 with TRBJ1-5, with a possible D match to TRBD1 (5 bases). Trimming removed 0 bases from V and 1 base from J, with 11 bases in between. The CDR3 spans 16 residues. Germline CDR1 reads SGHRS; CDR2 reads YFSETQ. The CDR3 nucleotides are TGCGCCAGCAGCTTGGGAGGCAGGACAAGCAATCAGCCCCAGCATTTT. Encoded protein: CASSLGGRTSNQPQHF.

The chain recombines TRBV9 with TRBJ2-7; 9 nucleotides line up with TRBD2. Per the germline V gene, CDR1 is SGDLS and CDR2 is YYNGEE. This CDR3 region has 16 residues. Germline trimming cut 4 bases from V and 4 bases from J; bases unmatched to any gene: 12. The CDR3 DNA is TGTGCCAGCAGCCTACGTGGAACTAGCGGGCCTTACGAGCAGTACTTC. Amino acids: CASSLRGTSGPYEQYF. The whole variable domain, remainder taken from reference TRBV9 and TRBJ2-7, is DSGVTQTPKHLITATGQRVTLRCSPRSGDLSVYWYQQSLDQGLQFLIQYYNGEERAKGNILERFSAQQFPDLHSELNLSSLELGDSALYFCASSLRGTSGPYEQYFGPGTRLTVT.

V gene TRBV7-3 combines with J gene TRBJ1-2; 9 nucleotides match TRBD1. After removal of 5 bases from V and 6 bases from J, the junction contained 10 bases not matched to a gene. This CDR3 is 15 amino acids long. CDR1 is SGHTA, CDR2 FQGTGA, per germline. Written as DNA, the CDR3 is TGTGCCAGCAGCATGGCAGGGGACAGGGTGGATGGCTACACCTTC. It encodes CASSMAGDRVDGYTF.

The chain links TRBV5-4 to TRBJ2-2; D ambiguous. Germline V gene lookup returns CDR1 SGHNT and CDR2 YYREEE (reference sequence). Trimming removed 1 base at V and 7 bases at J, with 14 bases between. This CDR3 region has 15 residues. The CDR3 coding sequence is TGTGCCAGCAGCTTGTCTAGGAGTTACGTCGGGGAGCTGTTTTTT. It is translated as CASSLSRSYVGELFF.

The CDR3 here is CASSLGGQGDQPQHF. CDR3 nucleotide sequence: TGTGCCAGCAGTTTAGGGGGACAGGGTGATCAGCCCCAGCATTTT. The V gene is TRBV28, the J gene TRBJ1-5, with 9 bases fitting TRBD1. Germline V gene lookup returns CDR1 MDHEN and CDR2 SYDVKM. CDR3 length: 15 residues. The V and J ends lost 2 bases and 5 bases, in that order; junction bases with no gene match: 4.

The rearrangement joins TRBV28 to TRBJ2-7; TRBD1 aligns across 12 bases. This CDR3 has 15 amino acids. V lost 2 bases to trimming and J lost 6 bases; unmatched junction nucleotides: 5. Germline V gives CDR1 MDHEN, CDR2 SYDVKM. CDR3 DNA: TGTGCCAGCAGTTTAGAGGGACAGGGGGCTTTCGAGCAGTACTTC. Amino acids: CASSLEGQGAFEQYF.

The CDR3 region has the DNA TGCGCCAGCAGTGACTCCGGGACAGAACCTGAAAAACTGTTTTTT. The encoded protein is CASSDSGTEPEKLFF. The rearrangement links TRBV10-2 to TRBJ1-4, with 7 bases lining up with TRBD1. J lost 7 bases, V lost 3 bases, and 8 bases had no gene match. The CDR3 is made up of 15 amino acids. Germline V lookup: CDR1 WSHSY, CDR2 SAAADI.

The rearrangement uses TRBV30 and TRBJ2-1; perhaps TRBD2 as D (5 bases). This CDR3 is 16 amino acids long. Germline assignment: CDR1 GTSNPN and CDR2 SVGIG (reference sequence). V lost 1 base, J lost 6 bases, and 19 bases lay in between. CDR3 protein: CAWSEPLRVPGNEQFF. The CDR3 nucleotides read TGTGCCTGGAGTGAACCTCTGAGGGTTCCGGGCAATGAGCAGTTCTTC.

V gene TRBV5-1 combines with J gene TRBJ2-1; 7 nucleotides align to TRBD2. Losses at the gene ends were 0 bases for V and 7 bases for J; bases not matched to a gene: 10. The V gene's germline CDR1 is SGHRS and CDR2 YFSETQ. This CDR3 has 16 amino acids. The DNA of the CDR3 is TGCGCCAGCAGCTTGGTCCTAGCGGCCGGGGCTAATGAGCAGTTCTTC. Protein sequence: CASSLVLAAGANEQFF.

The chain uses TRBV2 and TRBJ1-4, with 9 positions matching TRBD1. This CDR3 is built from 15 residues. After removal of 6 bases from V and 10 bases from J, the junction contained 12 bases not matched to a gene. The germline gives CDR1 SNHLY, CDR2 FYNNEI. The CDR3 nucleotides are TGTGCCAGCAGAGATAAGGGGACAGGGTGGGCAAAACTGTTTTTT. It yields the protein CASRDKGTGWAKLFF.

V and J are TRBV28 and TRBJ1-1; D possibly corresponds to TRBD1 (6 bases). The germline V gene has CDR1 MDHEN and CDR2 SYDVKM. V was trimmed by 2 bases and J by 4 bases, leaving 23 bases between them. This CDR3 contains 18 residues. The CDR3 nucleotides are TGTGCCAGCAGTTTAGGACCCGGACAGTCTTATGGGGCCACTGAAGCTTTCTTT. Protein: CASSLGPGQSYGATEAFF.

The chain is built from TRBV5-1 and TRBJ1-1, with a weak D call TRBD1 (6 bases). The length of the CDR3 is 16 residues. V lost 2 bases and J lost 0, with 14 bases in between. CDR1 and CDR2 (germline): SGHRS, YFSETQ. The CDR3 DNA sequence: TGCGCCAGCAGCTTACAATTTGGACAGATGAACACTGAAGCTTTCTTT. Translating gives CASSLQFGQMNTEAFF.

There are a few counts of this clone. J is TRBJ1-2 and V is TRBV4-1; possibly TRBD1 for D (5 bases). CDR1 is MGHRA, CDR2 YSYEKL, per germline. The CDR3 runs to 16 residues. V lost 0 bases, J lost 2 bases, and 13 bases lay in between. For the CDR3, the DNA is TGCGCCAGCAGCCAAGATGGAGCGGGGCTGAACTATGGCTACACCTTC. Translating gives CASSQDGAGLNYGYTF.

DNA of the CDR3: TGCGCCAGCAGCTTGGAGACAGGGGTCGGGGAGCTGTTTTTT. Residues: CASSLETGVGELFF. This rearrangement joins TRBV5-1 to TRBJ2-2; 8 bases agree with TRBD1. The CDR3 length is 14 residues. Germline V lookup: CDR1 SGHRS, CDR2 YFSETQ. V was pared by 0 bases and J by 7 bases, with 2 bases of the junction left unmatched.

The chain is built from TRBV7-2 and TRBJ2-7, with D perhaps matching TRBD2 (6 bases). Trimming shortened V by 6 bases and J by 3 bases, and 18 bases separated the two germline ends. The germline V gene encodes CDR1 SGHTA and CDR2 FQGNSA. There are 15 residues in the CDR3. The DNA for the CDR3 is TGTGCCAGCAGTTCCGCTAGCGACTTAGGCTACGAGCAGTACTTC. Translation: CASSSASDLGYEQYF.

J is TRBJ1-5 and V is TRBV6-5; TRBD1 matches at 9 bases. This CDR3 has 15 residues. From germline, CDR1 is MNHEY and CDR2 SVGAGI. J gave up 4 bases and V 6 bases, and 7 bases lay outside the gene matches. The CDR3 sequence is CASSSTGGTNQPQHF. Written as DNA, the CDR3 is TGTGCCAGCAGCTCCACAGGGGGCACGAATCAGCCCCAGCATTTT.